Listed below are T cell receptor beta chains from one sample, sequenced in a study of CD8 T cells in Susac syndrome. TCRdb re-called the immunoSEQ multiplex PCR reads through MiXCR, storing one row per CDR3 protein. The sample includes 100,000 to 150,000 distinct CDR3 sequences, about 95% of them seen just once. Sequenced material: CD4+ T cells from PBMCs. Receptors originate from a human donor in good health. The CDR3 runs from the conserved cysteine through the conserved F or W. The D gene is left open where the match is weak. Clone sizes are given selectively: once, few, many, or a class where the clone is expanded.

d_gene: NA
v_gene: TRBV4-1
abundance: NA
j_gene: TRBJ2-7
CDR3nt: TGCGCCAGCAGCCAAGAGTTATCTCTCTACGAGCAGTACTTC
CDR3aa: CASSQELSLYEQYF

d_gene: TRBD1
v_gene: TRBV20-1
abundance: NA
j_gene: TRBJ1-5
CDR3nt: TGCAGTGCGAGACCACAGGGGCGAGGGGGCAATCAGCCCCAGCATTTT
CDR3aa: CSARPQGRGGNQPQHF

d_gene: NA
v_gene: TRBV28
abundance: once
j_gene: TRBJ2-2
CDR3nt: TGTGCCAGCAGGCCGACAGCTAACACCGGGGAGCTGTTTTTT
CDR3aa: CASRPTANTGELFF

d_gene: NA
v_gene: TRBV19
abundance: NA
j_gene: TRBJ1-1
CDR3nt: TGTGCCAGTAGTATACCCCAGACACTGAACACTGAAGCTTTCTTT
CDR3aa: CASSIPQTLNTEAFF

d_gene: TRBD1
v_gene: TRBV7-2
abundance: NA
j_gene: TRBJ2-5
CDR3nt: TGTGCCAGCAGCTTACGCGGACAGGCGGTCCGGGAGACCCAGTACTTC
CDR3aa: CASSLRGQAVRETQYF

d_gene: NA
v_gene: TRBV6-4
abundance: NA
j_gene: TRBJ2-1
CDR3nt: TGTGCCAGCGCAGCGGGTGCCTACAATGAGCAGTTCTTC
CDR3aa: CASAAGAYNEQFF

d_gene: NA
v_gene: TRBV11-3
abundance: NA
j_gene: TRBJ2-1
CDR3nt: TGTGCCAGCAGTATGAGGACGGGAAATGAGCAGTTCTTC
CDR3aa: CASSMRTGNEQFF

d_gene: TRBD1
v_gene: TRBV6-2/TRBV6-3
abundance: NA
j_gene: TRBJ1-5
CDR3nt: TGTGCCAGCAGTAAGACCCAGGGGGACAATCAGCCCCAGCATTTT
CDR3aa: CASSKTQGDNQPQHF

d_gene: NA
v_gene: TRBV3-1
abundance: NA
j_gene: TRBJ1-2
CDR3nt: TGTGCCAGCAGCCAAGAGACTCGGGTTGGCTACACCTTC
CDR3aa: CASSQETRVGYTF

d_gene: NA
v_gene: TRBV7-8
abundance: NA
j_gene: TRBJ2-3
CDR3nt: TGTGCCAGCACCTGGGGAGATACGCAGTATTTT
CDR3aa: CASTWGDTQYF

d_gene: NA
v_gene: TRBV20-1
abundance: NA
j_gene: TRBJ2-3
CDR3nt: TGCAGTGCTAGTCTTGGGTTCCGAAGCACAGATACGCAGTATTTT
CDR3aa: CSASLGFRSTDTQYF

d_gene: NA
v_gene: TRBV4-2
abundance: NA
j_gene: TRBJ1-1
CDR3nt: TGTGCCAGCAGCCCCAGAACACTATTGAACACTGAAGCTTTCTTT
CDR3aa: CASSPRTLLNTEAFF

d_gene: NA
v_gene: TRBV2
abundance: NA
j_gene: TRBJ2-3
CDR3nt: TGTGCCAGCAGGGGAGAGGCTACGCAGTATTTT
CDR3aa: CASRGEATQYF

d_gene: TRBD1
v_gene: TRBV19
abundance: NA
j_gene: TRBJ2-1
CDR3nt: TGTGCCAGTAGTGCCAGAAGACAGGGGGTCTCCTACAATGAGCAGTTCTTC
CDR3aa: CASSARRQGVSYNEQFF

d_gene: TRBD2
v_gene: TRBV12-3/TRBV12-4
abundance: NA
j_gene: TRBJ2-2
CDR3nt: TGTGCCAGCATCCCGGGACTAGTGTCGGTCGGGGAGCTGTTTTTT
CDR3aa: CASIPGLVSVGELFF

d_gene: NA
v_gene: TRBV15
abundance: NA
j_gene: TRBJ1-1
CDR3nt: TGTGCCACCAGCAGAGATCTTTCCAGTACGAACACTGAAGCTTTCTTT
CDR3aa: CATSRDLSSTNTEAFF

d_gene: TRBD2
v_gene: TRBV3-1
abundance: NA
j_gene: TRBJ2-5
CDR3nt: TGTGCCAGCAGCCTCCGCGTGACTAGCGGGAAAGAGACCCAGTACTTC
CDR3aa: CASSLRVTSGKETQYF

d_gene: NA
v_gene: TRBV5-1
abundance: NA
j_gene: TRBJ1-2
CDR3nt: TGCGCCAGCAGCGAAGGGGGAGGCTATGGCTACACCTTC
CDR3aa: CASSEGGGYGYTF

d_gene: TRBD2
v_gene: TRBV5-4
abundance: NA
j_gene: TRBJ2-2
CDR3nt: TGTGCCACCCCTCCCAGCGGGAGGGCTGCGGGCGGGAAGCTGTTTTTT
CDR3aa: CATPPSGRAAGGKLFF

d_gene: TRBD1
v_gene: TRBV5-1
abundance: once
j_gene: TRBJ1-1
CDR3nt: TGCGCCAGCACCGACAGGGGGACGAACACTGAAGCTTTCTTT
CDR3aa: CASTDRGTNTEAFF

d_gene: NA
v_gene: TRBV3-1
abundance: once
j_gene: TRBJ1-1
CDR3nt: TGTGCCAGCAGCCAGGGGCGGGGGCGCCGGGGCACTGAAGCTTTCTTT
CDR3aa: CASSQGRGRRGTEAFF

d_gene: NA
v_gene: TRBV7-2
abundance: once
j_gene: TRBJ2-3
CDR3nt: TGTGCCAGCAGCCCTCGGGCAGGGGGCACAGATACGCAGTATTTT
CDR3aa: CASSPRAGGTDTQYF

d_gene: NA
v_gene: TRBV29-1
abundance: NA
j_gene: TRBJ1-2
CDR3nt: TGCAGCGATCGAACAGGCTATGGCTACACCTTC
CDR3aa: CSDRTGYGYTF

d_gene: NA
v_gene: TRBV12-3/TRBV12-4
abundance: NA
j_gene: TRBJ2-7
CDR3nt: TGTGCCAGCGGGGCGAGGAGTCTTTACGAGCAGTACTTC
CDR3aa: CASGARSLYEQYF

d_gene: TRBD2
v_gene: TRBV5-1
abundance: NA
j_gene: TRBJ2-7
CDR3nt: TGCGCCAGCAGCTTGGGTGGCGGGAGCCCCAACGAGCAGTACTTC
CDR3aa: CASSLGGGSPNEQYF

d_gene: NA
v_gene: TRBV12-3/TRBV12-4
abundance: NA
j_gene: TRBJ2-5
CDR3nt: TGTGCCAGCAGTTCTTCCGGGACCCCCGTGGTGCCAAAAGAGACCCAGTACTTC
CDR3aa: CASSSSGTPVVPKETQYF

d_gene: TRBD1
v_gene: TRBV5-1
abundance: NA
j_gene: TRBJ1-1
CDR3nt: TGCGCCAGCAGCTTTCGACAGGGGTACGTCACTGAAGCTTTCTTT
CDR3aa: CASSFRQGYVTEAFF

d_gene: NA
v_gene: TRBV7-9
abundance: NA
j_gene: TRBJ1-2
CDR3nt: TGTGCCAGCAGCTTCACAGACTTCTATGGCTACACCTTC
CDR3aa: CASSFTDFYGYTF

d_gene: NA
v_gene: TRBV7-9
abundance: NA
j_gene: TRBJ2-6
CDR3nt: TGTGCCAGCAGCTTAGTGGGGTCTGGGGCCAACGTCCTGACTTTC
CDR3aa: CASSLVGSGANVLTF

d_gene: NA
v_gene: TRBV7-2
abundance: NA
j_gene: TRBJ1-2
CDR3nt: TGTGCCAGCAGCCCCCAATTCCCCTATGGCTACACCTTC
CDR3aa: CASSPQFPYGYTF

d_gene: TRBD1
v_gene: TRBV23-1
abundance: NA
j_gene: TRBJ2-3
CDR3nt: TGCGCCAGCAGACCAACGGACAGGGGTACAGATACGCAGTATTTT
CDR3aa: CASRPTDRGTDTQYF

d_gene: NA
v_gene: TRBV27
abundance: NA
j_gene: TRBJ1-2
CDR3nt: TGTGCCAGCAGCCCATGGGGTGCCTATGGCTACACCTTC
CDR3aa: CASSPWGAYGYTF

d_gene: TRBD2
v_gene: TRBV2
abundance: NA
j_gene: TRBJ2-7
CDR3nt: TGTGCCAGCAGACGGACTAGCGGATCCTACGAGCAGTACTTC
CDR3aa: CASRRTSGSYEQYF

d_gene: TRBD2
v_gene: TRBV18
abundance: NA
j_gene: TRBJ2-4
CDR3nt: TGTGCCAGCTCACCGGCGGGAGGAGATTGGGCCAAAAACATTCAGTACTTC
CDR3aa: CASSPAGGDWAKNIQYF

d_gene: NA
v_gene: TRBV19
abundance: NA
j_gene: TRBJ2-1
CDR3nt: TGTGCCAGTAGATATGACATCAACAATGAGCAGTTCTTC
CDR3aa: CASRYDINNEQFF

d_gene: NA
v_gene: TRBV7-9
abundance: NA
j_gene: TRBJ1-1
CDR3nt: TGTGCCAGCAGCGCGGACGGTGGGGCGAGCACTGAAGCTTTCTTT
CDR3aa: CASSADGGASTEAFF

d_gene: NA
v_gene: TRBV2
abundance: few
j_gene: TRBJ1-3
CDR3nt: TGTGCCAGCCGGGGGCCCTCTGGAAACACCATATATTTT
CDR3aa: CASRGPSGNTIYF

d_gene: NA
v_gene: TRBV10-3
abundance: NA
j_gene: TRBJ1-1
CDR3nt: TGTGCCATCAGTGAGTCGTTGGTAGGGGCCACTGAAGCTTTCTTT
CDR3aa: CAISESLVGATEAFF

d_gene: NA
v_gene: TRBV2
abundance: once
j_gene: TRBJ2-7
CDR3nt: TGTGCCAGCAGTGAATGGGGCGAGCAGTACTTC
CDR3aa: CASSEWGEQYF